The sequence of this TCR beta chain was determined in a study of blood T cell repertoires in COVID-19. Study at large: COVID-19 samples collected from the United States, Italy and Spain covered acute and convalescent phases.

Measured with immunoSEQ multiplex PCR; TCRdb has only the in-frame clones, and not every one. The sample includes 360,000 or so clones, around 92% of them seen just once. The CDR3 has 13 amino acids. The germline V and J ends were trimmed by 3 bases and 4 bases, with 4 bases remaining between them. Germline V lookup: CDR1 MNHNS, CDR2 SASEGT. Living in roughly 23 US areas, the participants were between about 18 and 95 years of age. Membership in each cohort depended on participant-reported clinical history. Symptom resolution, clearance, or two negative PCRs marked the recovered donors of Cohort 3. The V and J genes are TRBV6-1 and TRBJ2-6; no definite D call. Material for sequencing was PBMCs or T cells enriched from blood (not recorded which). The TCR originated in a woman aged 25 to 39 who had recovered from COVID-19. CDR3 protein: CASSESGANVLTF. The CDR3 DNA is TGTGCCAGCAGTGAGTCGGGGGCCAACGTCCTGACTTTC.